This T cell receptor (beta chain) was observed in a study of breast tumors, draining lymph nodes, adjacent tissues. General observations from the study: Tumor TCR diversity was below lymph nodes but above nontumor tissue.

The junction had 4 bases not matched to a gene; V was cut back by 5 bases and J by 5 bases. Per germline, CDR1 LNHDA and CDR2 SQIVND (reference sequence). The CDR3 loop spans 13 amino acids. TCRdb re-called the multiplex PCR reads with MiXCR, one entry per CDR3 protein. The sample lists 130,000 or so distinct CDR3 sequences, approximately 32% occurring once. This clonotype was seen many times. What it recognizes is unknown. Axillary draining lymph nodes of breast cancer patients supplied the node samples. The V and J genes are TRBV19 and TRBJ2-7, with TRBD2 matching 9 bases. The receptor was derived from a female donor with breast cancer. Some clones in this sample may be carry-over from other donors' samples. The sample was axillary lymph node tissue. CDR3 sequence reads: CASSRQRGDEQYF. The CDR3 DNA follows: TGTGCCAGTAGTCGACAGCGGGGGGACGAGCAGTACTTC.